The clone carrying this T cell receptor beta chain was found once. Its antigen is unknown. Libraries were prepared by immunoSEQ multiplex PCR; TCRdb keeps only in-frame clonotypes and omits some of them. The sample comprises about 79,000 clones, about 90% of which are singletons, and around 6.5% rests with the top ten. The data were taken from a study of OX40 agonist ivuxolimab in advanced cancers. On the study more broadly: Ivuxolimab, an agonistic anti-OX40 (CD134) antibody, was given to patients.

CDR3 length: 16 amino acids. Germline trimming cut 5 bases from V and 2 bases from J; bases unmatched to any gene: 12. The germline V gene encodes CDR1 SGHRS and CDR2 YFSETQ. Study-wide results and caveats: Expanded clones tended on average to be more numerous among CD8+ T cells than CD4+.

The receptor was isolated from an adult with an advanced solid tumor such as melanoma, head and neck, liver or kidney cancer. The rearrangement uses TRBV5-1 and TRBJ2-7; TRBD2 aligns across 8 bases. Material: CD4+ or CD8+ T cells sorted from blood, obtained in a trial of the OX40 agonist ivuxolimab. CDR3 residues: CASSLALTSDTYEQYF. CDR3 nucleotides: TGCGCCAGCAGTCTCGCCCTGACTAGCGATACCTACGAGCAGTACTTC. The whole variable domain, filled in from reference TRBV5-1 and TRBJ2-7, reads KAGVTQTPRYLIKTRGQQVTLSCSPISGHRSVSWYQQTPGQGLQFLFEYFSETQRNKGNFPGRFSGRQFSNSRSEMNVSTLELGDSALYLCASSLALTSDTYEQYFGPGTRLTVT.